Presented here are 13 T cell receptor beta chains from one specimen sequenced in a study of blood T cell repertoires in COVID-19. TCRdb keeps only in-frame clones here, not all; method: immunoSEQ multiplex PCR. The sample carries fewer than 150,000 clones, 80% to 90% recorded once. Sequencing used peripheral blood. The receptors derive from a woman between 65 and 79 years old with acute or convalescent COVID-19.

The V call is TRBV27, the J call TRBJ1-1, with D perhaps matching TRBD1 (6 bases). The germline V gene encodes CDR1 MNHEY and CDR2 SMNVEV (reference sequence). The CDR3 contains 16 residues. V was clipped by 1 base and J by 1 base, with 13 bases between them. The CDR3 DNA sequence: TGTGCCAGCAGTTTATTGGGTGTGACAGGGAACACTGAAGCTTTCTTT. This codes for CASSLLGVTGNTEAFF.

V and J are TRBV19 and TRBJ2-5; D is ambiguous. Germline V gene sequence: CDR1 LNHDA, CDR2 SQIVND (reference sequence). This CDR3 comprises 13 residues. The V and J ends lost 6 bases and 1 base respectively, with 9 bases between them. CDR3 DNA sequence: TGTGCCAGTAGGAGTGATCCCCAAGAGACCCAGTACTTC. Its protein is CASRSDPQETQYF.

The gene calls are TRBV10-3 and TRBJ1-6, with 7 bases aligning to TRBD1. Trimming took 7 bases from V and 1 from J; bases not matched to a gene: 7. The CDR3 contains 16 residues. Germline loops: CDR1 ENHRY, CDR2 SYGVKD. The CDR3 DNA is TGTGCCATCAACGACAGGGCAGGATCCTATAATTCACCCCTCCACTTT. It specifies CAINDRAGSYNSPLHF.

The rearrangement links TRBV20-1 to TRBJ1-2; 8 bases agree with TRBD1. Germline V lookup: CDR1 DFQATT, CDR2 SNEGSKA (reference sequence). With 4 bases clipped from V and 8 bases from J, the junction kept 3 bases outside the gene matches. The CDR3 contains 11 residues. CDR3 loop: CSAKDREGYTF. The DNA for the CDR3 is TGCAGTGCTAAGGACAGGGAAGGCTACACCTTC.

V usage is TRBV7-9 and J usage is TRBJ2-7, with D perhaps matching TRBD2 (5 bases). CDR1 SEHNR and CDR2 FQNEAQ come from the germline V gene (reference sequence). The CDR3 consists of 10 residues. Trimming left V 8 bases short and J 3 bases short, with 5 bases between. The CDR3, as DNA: TGTGCCAGCGGACTCTACGAGCAGTACTTC. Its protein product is CASGLYEQYF.

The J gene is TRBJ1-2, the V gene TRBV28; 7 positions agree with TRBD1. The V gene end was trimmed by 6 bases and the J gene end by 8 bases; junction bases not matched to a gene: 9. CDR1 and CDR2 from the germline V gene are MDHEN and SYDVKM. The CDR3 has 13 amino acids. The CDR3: CASSPDRVRGYTF. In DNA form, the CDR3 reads TGTGCCAGCAGCCCAGACAGGGTACGAGGCTACACCTTC.

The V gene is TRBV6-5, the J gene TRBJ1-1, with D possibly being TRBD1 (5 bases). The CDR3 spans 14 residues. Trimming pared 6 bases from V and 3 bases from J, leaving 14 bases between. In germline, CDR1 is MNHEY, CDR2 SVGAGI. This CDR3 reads CASSLEKGYTEAFF. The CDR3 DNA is TGTGCCAGCAGCCTAGAAAAGGGGTACACTGAAGCTTTCTTT.

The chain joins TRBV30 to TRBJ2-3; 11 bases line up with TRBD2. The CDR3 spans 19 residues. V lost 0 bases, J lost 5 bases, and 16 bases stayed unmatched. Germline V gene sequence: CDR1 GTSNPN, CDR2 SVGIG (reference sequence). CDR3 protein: CAWSVPELAGGPRIDTQYF. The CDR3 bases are TGTGCCTGGAGTGTACCCGAGCTAGCGGGGGGTCCCCGCATAGATACGCAGTATTTT.

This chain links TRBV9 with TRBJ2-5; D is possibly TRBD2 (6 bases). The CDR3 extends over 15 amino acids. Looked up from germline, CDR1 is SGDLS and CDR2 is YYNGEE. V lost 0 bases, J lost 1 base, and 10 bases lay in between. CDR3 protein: CASSVDGGVQETQYF. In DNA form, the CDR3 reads TGTGCCAGCAGCGTAGACGGGGGAGTCCAAGAGACCCAGTACTTC.

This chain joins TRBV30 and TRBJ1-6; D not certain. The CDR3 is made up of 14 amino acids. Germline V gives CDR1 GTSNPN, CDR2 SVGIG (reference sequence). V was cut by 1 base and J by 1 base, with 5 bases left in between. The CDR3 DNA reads TGTGCCTGGAGTGAGAGATCCTATAATTCACCCCTCCACTTT. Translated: CAWSERSYNSPLHF.

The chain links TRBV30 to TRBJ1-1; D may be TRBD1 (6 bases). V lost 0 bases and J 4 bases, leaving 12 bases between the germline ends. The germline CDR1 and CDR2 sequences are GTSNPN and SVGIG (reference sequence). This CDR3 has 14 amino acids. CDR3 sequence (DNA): TGTGCCTGGAGTGTATTAACAGGGATCACTGAAGCTTTCTTT. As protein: CAWSVLTGITEAFF.

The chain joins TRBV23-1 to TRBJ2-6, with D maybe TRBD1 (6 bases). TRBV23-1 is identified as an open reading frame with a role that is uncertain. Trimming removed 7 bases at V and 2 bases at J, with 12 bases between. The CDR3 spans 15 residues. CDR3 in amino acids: CASTYQGTGANVLTF. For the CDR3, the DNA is TGCGCCAGCACCTACCAGGGGACTGGGGCCAACGTCCTGACTTTC.

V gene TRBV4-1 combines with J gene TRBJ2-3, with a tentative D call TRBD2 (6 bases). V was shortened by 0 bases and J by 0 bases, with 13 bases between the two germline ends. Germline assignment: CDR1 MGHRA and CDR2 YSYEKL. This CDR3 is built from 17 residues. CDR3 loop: CASSQDGRTKSTDTQYF. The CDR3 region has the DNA TGCGCCAGCAGCCAAGATGGGAGGACAAAGAGCACAGATACGCAGTATTTT.